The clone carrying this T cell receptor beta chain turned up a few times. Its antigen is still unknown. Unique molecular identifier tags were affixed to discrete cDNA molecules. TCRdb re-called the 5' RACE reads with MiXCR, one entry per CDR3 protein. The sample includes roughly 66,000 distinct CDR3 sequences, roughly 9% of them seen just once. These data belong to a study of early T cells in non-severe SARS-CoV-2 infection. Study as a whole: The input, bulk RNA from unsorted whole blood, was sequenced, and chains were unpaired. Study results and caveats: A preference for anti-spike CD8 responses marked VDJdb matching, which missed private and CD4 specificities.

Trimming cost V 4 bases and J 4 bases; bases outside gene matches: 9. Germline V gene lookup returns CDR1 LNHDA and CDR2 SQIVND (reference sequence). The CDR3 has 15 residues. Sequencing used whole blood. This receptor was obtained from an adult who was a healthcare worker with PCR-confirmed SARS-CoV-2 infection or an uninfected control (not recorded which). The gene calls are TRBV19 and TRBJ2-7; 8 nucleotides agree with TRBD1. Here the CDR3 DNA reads TGTGCCAGTAGTAGATCGGCAGGGGGCCAGTACGAGCAGTACTTC. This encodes CASSRSAGGQYEQYF.